The present TCR beta chain was sequenced within a study of T cells after yellow fever vaccination. Study-wide points: The presence of abundant clonotypes contaminating from the bulk population was possible in FACS-sorted repertoires.

Each CDR3 protein gets one entry after TCRdb re-called the 5' RACE reads with MiXCR. This table holds roughly 63,000 distinct CDR3 sequences, about 7% found once. The CDR3 covers 14 residues. Trimming cost V 4 bases and J 6 bases, with 15 bases left between them. Germline V gene lookup returns CDR1 LGHNA and CDR2 YSLEER. This clonotype came up many times. The target antigen is unknown. Here the sequenced sample was CD8+ T cells sorted from PBMCs, taken 15 days after the yellow fever booster vaccination. The TCR was taken from a man aged 25-45 years who received the YFV17D yellow fever vaccine. V gene TRBV4-3 combines with J gene TRBJ1-1, with D possibly matching TRBD1 (6 bases). The CDR3 here is CASSLTTGSPEAFF. For the CDR3, the DNA is TGCGCCAGCAGCCTGACCACAGGGTCGCCTGAAGCTTTCTTT.